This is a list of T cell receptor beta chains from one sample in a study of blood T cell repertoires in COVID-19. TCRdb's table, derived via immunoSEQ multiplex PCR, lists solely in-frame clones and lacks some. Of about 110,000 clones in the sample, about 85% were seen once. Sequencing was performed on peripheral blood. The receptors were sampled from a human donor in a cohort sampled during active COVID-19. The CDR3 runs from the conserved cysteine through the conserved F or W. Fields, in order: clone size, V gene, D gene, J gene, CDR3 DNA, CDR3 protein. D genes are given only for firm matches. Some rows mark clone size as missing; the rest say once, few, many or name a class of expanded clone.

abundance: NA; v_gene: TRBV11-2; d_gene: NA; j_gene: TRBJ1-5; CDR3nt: TGTGCCAGCAGCTTAGCTCAGGGTAAAGGTCAGCCCCAGCATTTT; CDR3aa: CASSLAQGKGQPQHF
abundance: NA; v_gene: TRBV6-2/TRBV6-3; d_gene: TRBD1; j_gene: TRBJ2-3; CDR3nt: TGTGCCAGCAGACCTCCGACAGGGAACCCCACAGATACGCAGTATTTT; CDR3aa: CASRPPTGNPTDTQYF
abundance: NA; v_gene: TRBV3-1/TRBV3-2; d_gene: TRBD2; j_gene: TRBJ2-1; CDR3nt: TGTGCCAGCAGCCCTGTTTTCCTCCGGTCTAGCGGGGGGGCCTACAATGAGCAGTTCTTC; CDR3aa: CASSPVFLRSSGGAYNEQFF
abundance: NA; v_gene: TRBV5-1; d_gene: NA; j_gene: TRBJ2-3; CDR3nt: TGCGCCAGCAGCTTGGGGAGCGGGCGTATTTCTAGCACAGATACGCAGTATTTT; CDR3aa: CASSLGSGRISSTDTQYF
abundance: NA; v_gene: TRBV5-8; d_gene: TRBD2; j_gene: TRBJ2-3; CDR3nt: TGTGCCAGCAGCTTGGGACTAGCGGGCCCTGAGGGCGATACGCAGTATTTT; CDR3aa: CASSLGLAGPEGDTQYF
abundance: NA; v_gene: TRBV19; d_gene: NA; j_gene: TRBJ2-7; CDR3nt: TGTGCCAGTAGTACCCCGGGACATTCCTACGAGCAGTACTTC; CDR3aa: CASSTPGHSYEQYF
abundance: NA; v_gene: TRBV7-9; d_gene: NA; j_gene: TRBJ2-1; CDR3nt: TGTGCCAGCAGGGTACAGGGAGAGCAGTTCTTC; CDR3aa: CASRVQGEQFF
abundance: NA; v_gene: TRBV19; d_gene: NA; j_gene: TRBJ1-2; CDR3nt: TGTGCCAGTAGTACCCTTACGACAGCTAACTATGGCTACACCTTC; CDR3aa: CASSTLTTANYGYTF
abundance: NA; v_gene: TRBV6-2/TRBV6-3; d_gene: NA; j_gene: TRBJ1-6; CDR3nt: TGTGCCAGCAGTTATGGGAGGGAATCACCCCTCCACTTT; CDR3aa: CASSYGRESPLHF
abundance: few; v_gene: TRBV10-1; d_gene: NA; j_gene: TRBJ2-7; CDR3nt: TGCGCCAGCAGTGAGTCCGGTTTAGGAGTCTACTTC; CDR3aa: CASSESGLGVYF
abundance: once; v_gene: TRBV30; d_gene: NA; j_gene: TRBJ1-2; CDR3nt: TGTGCCTGGAGTGGGTGGGGGCCCGCGGTCGATGGCTACACCTTC; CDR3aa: CAWSGWGPAVDGYTF
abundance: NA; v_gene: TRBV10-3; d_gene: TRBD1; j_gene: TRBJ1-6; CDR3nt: TGTGCCATCAGATTGGACAGGGACAGCTCACCCCTCCACTTT; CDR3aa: CAIRLDRDSSPLHF
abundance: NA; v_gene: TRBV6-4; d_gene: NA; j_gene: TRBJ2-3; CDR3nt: TGTGCCAGCAGCCCAGATGCCAGCACAGATACGCAGTATTTT; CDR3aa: CASSPDASTDTQYF
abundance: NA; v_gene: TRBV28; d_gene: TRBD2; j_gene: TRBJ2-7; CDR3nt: TGTGCCAGCAGTTCTAGCGGGACCTACGAGCAGTACTTC; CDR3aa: CASSSSGTYEQYF
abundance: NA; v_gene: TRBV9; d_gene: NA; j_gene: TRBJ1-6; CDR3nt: TGTGCCAGCAGCGACCGGGACACTTATAATTCACCCCTCCACTTT; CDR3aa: CASSDRDTYNSPLHF
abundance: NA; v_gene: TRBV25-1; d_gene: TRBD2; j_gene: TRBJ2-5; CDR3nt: TGTGCCAGCAGTGAATATGTCGGTCTAGCGGGAGGGGAGACCCAGTACTTC; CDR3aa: CASSEYVGLAGGETQYF
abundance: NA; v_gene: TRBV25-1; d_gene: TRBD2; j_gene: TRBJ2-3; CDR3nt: TGTGCCAGCAGTGTTCGGGGTAGCGGGAGAGGTTCCGATACGCAGTATTTT; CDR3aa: CASSVRGSGRGSDTQYF
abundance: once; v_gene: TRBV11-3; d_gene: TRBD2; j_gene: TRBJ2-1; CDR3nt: TGTGCCAGCAGCTTACTAGCGGGAGCTGACAATGAGCAGTTCTTC; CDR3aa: CASSLLAGADNEQFF
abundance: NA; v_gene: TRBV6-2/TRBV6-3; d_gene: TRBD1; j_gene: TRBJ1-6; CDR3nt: TGTGCCAGCAGTTTTGGACAGGGAATTAATTCACTCCTCCACTTT; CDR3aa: CASSFGQGINSLLHF
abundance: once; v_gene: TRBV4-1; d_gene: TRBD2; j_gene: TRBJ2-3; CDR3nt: TGCGCCAGCAGCCAACCGACAGCGGGGGTTACGCAGTATTTT; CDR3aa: CASSQPTAGVTQYF
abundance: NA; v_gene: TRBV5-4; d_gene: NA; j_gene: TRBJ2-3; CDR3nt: TGTGCCAGCAGCCCAGGACTAACCACAGATACGCAGTATTTT; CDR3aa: CASSPGLTTDTQYF
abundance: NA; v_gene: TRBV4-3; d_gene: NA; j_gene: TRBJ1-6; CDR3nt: TGCGCCAGCAGCCAAGACTCGAGCTCCTATAATTCACCCCTCCACTTT; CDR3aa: CASSQDSSSYNSPLHF
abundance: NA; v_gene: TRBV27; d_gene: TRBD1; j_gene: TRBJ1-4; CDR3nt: TGTGCCAGCAGTTTCCTTAGTCGGACAGGGGGGAATGAAAAACTGTTTTTT; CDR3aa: CASSFLSRTGGNEKLFF
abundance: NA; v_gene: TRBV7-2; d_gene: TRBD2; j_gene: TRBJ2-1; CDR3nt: TGTGCCAGCAGCCCGGGTGCCGGGAGGAACAATGAGCAGTTCTTC; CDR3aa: CASSPGAGRNNEQFF
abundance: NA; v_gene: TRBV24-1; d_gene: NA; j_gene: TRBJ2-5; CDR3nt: TGTGCCACCAGTGCGGGGGAGACCCAGTACTTC; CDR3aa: CATSAGETQYF
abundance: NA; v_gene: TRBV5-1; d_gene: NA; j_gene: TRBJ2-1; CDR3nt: TGCGCCAGCAGCCTGGAAGAGGCGGGGGCTAATGAGCAGTTCTTC; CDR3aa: CASSLEEAGANEQFF